The 9 T cell receptor beta chains in this list originate from one sample, sequenced in a study of early T cells in non-severe SARS-CoV-2 infection. TCRdb itself ran the 5' RACE reads through MiXCR, one entry per CDR3 protein. This table holds 66,000 or so distinct CDR3 sequences, about 12% found once. The sequenced sample consisted of whole blood. These TCRs come from an adult who was a healthcare worker with PCR-confirmed SARS-CoV-2 infection or an uninfected control (not recorded which).

The sample holds many counts of this clonotype. The chain links TRBV24-1 to TRBJ2-4; a weak D match, TRBD1 (5 bases). V lost 4 bases to trimming and J lost 2 bases, with 11 bases between them. CDR3 length: 15 amino acids. Germline V gene lookup returns CDR1 KGHDR and CDR2 SFDVKD. DNA for the CDR3: TGTGCCACCAGTGACACCACAGGATCCAAAAACATTCAGTACTTC. Translating it yields CATSDTTGSKNIQYF.

This clonotype was recorded many times. V is TRBV5-4 and J is TRBJ2-3, with a possible D match to TRBD1 (5 bases). The germline CDR1 and CDR2 sequences are SGHNT and YYREEE (reference sequence). This CDR3 comprises 15 residues. Trimming shortened V by 3 bases and J by 7 bases, and 18 bases separated the two germline ends. CDR3 sequence reads: CASSYDSKGSNTQYF. CDR3 bases: TGTGCCAGCAGCTACGACAGTAAAGGGTCGAATACGCAGTATTTT.

To note about this clonotype: This may be a read error: a much more frequent sequence differs by one nucleotide. The rearrangement uses TRBV23-1 and TRBJ2-1; 14 bases align to TRBD2. TRBV23-1 is an ORF; its function is uncertain. This CDR3 has 16 amino acids. In nucleotides, the CDR3 is TGCGTCAGCAGACTGACTAGCGGGAGGGCCTGTGATGAGCAGTTCTTC. This translates into CVSRLTSGRACDEQFF.

This clonotype was seen repeatedly, ten times or more. The chain couples TRBV27 to TRBJ2-1; D unresolved. Trimming removed 0 bases from V and 5 bases from J, with 11 bases in between. The CDR3 is 15 residues long. Germline CDR1 MNHEY, CDR2 SMNVEV (reference sequence). The CDR3 region has the DNA TGTGCCAGCAGTTTATCGAACCGAAGGGACAATGAGCAGTTCTTC. Its protein is CASSLSNRRDNEQFF.

The CDR3 here is CASSFQTGQDNEQFF. The CDR3 bases are TGCGCCAGCAGCTTCCAAACGGGACAGGACAATGAGCAGTTCTTC. The chain links TRBV5-1 to TRBJ2-1; the match to TRBD1 covers 8 bases. The CDR3 is 15 amino acids. V shed 2 bases and J 5 bases; nucleotides not matched to a gene: 6. CDR1 is SGHRS, CDR2 YFSETQ, per germline.

This clonotype was picked up a small number of times. The J gene is TRBJ2-1, the V gene TRBV19, with D possibly matching TRBD1 (6 bases). V lost 5 bases, J lost 4 bases, and 15 bases lay in between. CDR1 is LNHDA, CDR2 SQIVND, per germline (reference sequence). The CDR3 is 15 residues long. The CDR3 loop reads CASSPDSLQYNEQFF. Here the CDR3 DNA reads TGTGCCAGTAGTCCGGACAGTTTGCAGTACAATGAGCAGTTCTTC.

This rearrangement joins TRBV10-3 to TRBJ2-3; D remains ambiguous. The CDR3 extends over 12 amino acids. Trimming stripped 6 bases from V and 4 bases from J, with 8 bases between. From germline, CDR1 is ENHRY and CDR2 SYGVKD. The CDR3 region is CAISVSADTQYF. CDR3 in DNA: TGTGCCATCAGCGTGAGCGCAGATACGCAGTATTTT.

This chain joins TRBV19 and TRBJ2-3; no firm D call. The V gene's germline CDR1 is LNHDA and CDR2 SQIVND (reference sequence). The V gene lost 5 bases and the J gene lost 5 bases, with 5 bases spanning the gap. This CDR3 comprises 11 residues. The CDR3 DNA sequence: TGTGCCAGTAGTTTAATAGATACGCAGTATTTT. Protein: CASSLIDTQYF.

This clonotype turned up a few times. The genes are TRBV6-2 or TRBV6-3 and TRBJ2-7; no firm D call. The CDR3 covers 11 residues. The V end was cut by 6 bases, the J end by 5 bases, with 8 bases between. Germline V CDR1 and CDR2: MNHEY, SVGEGT. The chain's CDR3 is CASRQTHEQYF. CDR3 coding DNA: TGTGCCAGCAGACAAACCCACGAGCAGTACTTC.